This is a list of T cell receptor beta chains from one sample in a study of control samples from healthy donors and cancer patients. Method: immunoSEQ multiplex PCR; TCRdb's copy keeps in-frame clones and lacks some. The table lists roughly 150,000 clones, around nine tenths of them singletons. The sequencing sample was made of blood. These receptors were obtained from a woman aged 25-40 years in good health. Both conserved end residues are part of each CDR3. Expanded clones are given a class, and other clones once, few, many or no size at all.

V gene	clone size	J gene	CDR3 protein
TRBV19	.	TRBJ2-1	CASSIGQGALNEQFF
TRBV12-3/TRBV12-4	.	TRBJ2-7	CASTNDSFEQYF
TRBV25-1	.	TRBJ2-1	CASTPSGYNEQFF
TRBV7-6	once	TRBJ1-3	CASSLYGQGFGNTIYF
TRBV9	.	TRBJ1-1	CASSVFLGTTIRGTEAFF
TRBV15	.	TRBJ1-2	CATSSPGGAGGYTF
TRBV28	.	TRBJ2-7	CASSLRGDYEQYF
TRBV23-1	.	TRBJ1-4	CASSLQGPTNEKLFF
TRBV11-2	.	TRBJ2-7	CASSSGSEQYF
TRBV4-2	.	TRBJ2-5	CASSQDYQETQYF
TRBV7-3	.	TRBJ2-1	CASSGAAYNEQFF
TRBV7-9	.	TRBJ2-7	CASNDGKRGQTISEQYF
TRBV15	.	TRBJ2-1	CATSREGGEHNEQFF
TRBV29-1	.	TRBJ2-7	CSVLGAGSSYEQYF
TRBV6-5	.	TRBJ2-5	CASSRETQYF